This TCR beta chain was profiled in a study of metastatic and nonmetastatic thyroid tumors. Each patient came to thyroid surgery without any prior treatment (of any kind). TCRdb re-called clones via MiXCR from the PCR reads. The data show over 65,000 clones, around 12% seen once. This CDR3 has 16 amino acids. Deletions cut 2 bases from V and 0 bases from J, with 13 bases between. Per the germline V gene, CDR1 is SGHNT and CDR2 is YYREEE (reference sequence). Study-wide findings and caveats: Malignant thyroid tumors reportedly had TCR beta diversity that was significantly higher than in benign nodules, in blood and tumor.

About this clone: Its target is not known.

Sequenced input: tumor tissue. This TCR derives from a female donor with papillary thyroid cancer or a benign thyroid nodule (not recorded which). Some clones in this sample may be carry-over from other donors' samples. The chain joins TRBV5-4 to TRBJ2-3; D gene uncertain. The CDR3 reads CASSFWTASSTDTQYF. CDR3 in DNA: TGTGCCAGCAGCTTTTGGACGGCGTCTAGCACAGATACGCAGTATTTT. The variable domain in full, completed from reference TRBV5-4 and TRBJ2-3, reads ETGVTQSPTHLIKTRGQQVTLRCSSQSGHNTVSWYQQALGQGPQFIFQYYREEENGRGNFPPRFSGLQFPNYSSELNVNALELDDSALYLCASSFWTASSTDTQYFGPGTRLTVL.